This is a list of T cell receptor beta chains from one sample in a study of T cells in Graves' hyperthyroidism and ophthalmopathy. In TCRdb, the multiplex PCR reads were re-called with MiXCR into one record per CDR3 protein. The table records hundreds of thousands of distinct CDR3 sequences, 35% of them present only once. Sequencing was done on a sample of blood. These TCRs come from a woman aged 40 to 50 with Graves' hyperthyroidism. Each CDR3 is given with its conserved first and last residue. A D gene is named only where the DNA matches it firmly. Some rows mark clone size as missing; the rest say once, few, many or name a class of expanded clone.

J | D | V | size | DNA | CDR3
TRBJ2-5 | TRBD2 | TRBV20-1 | few | TGCAGCTCGGAAGGGACTAGCGGGAGAGAGACCCAGTACTTC | CSSEGTSGRETQYF
TRBJ1-4 | - | TRBV12-3/TRBV12-4 | few | TGTGCCAGCCAGCCGGGGAACAGTGAAAAACTGTTTTTT | CASQPGNSEKLFF
TRBJ2-1 | - | TRBV11-3 | - | TGTGCCAGCAGCATACTTACAGCTAACTACAATGAGCAGTTCTTC | CASSILTANYNEQFF
TRBJ1-5 | - | TRBV2 | many | TGTGCCAGCAGTGAAGACTATAGCGGGCCCCAGCATTTT | CASSEDYSGPQHF
TRBJ1-1 | - | TRBV6-5 | many | TGTGCCAGCACCCTTACGGGATCGAAAGCTTTCTTT | CASTLTGSKAFF
TRBJ1-6 | - | TRBV7-9 | many | TGTGCCAGCAGCTTGACAGTTAGCGATTCACCCCTCCACTTT | CASSLTVSDSPLHF
TRBJ2-7 | - | TRBV4-1 | many | TGCGCCAGCAGCCAAGATGAGACTAGGTCCTACGAGCAGTACTTC | CASSQDETRSYEQYF
TRBJ1-2 | - | TRBV11-2 | - | TGTGCCAGCAGCTCAACGCCGGGTGGCTACATCTTC | CASSSTPGGYIF
TRBJ2-5 | - | TRBV30 | few | TGTGCCTGGAGCTACAATGGGGAGACCCAGTACTTC | CAWSYNGETQYF
TRBJ1-1 | - | TRBV28 | - | TGTGCCAGCAGTTTCCGGGGCCCTTTACCGACTGAAGCTTTCTTT | CASSFRGPLPTEAFF
TRBJ2-7 | TRBD1 | TRBV10-2 | few | TGTGCCAGCAGAGGGGGCAGGGCCTACGAGCAGTACTTC | CASRGGRAYEQYF
TRBJ2-7 | - | TRBV5-6 | - | TGTGCCAGCAGCTTGGTGCAGGGGGAGGGCTTAGACGATACGCAGTACTTC | CASSLVQGEGLDDTQYF
TRBJ1-1 | - | TRBV3-1 | few | TGTGCCAGCAGCCAAGTTCCGGGGGGGGTCACTGAAGCTTTCTTT | CASSQVPGGVTEAFF
TRBJ1-2 | - | TRBV5-1 | few | TGCGCCAGCAGCTTAGCGGGGAAAAGCGATGGCTACACCTTC | CASSLAGKSDGYTF
TRBJ1-2 | - | TRBV5-1 | - | TGCGCCAGCAGCCAAGATAGCCCCCCTCTCTATGGCTACACCTTC | CASSQDSPPLYGYTF
TRBJ1-2 | - | TRBV10-3 | many | TGTGCCATCACCACCCGGGGTCCCGATGGCTACACCTTC | CAITTRGPDGYTF
TRBJ1-6 | - | TRBV7-9 | - | TGTGCCAGCAGCCCGGCCGGGCCCGGGAATTCACCCCTCCACTTT | CASSPAGPGNSPLHF
TRBJ2-7 | - | TRBV5-4 | many | TGTGCCAGCAGAAGGGACGACACACGCCGTGCCGAGCAGTACTTC | CASRRDDTRRAEQYF
TRBJ2-3 | - | TRBV10-3 | - | TGTGCCATCAGTGAGCTCAAACTAGGGAGCACAGATACGCAGTATTTT | CAISELKLGSTDTQYF
TRBJ2-2 | TRBD1 | TRBV10-3 | many | TGTGCCATCAGTCCTTCGGGACAGGGGGCGAGGGAGACCGGGGAGCTGTTTTTT | CAISPSGQGARETGELFF
TRBJ1-1 | - | TRBV19 | few | TGTGCCAGCTCCGAACCCAGGTCCATGAACACTGAAGCTTTCTTT | CASSEPRSMNTEAFF
TRBJ2-7 | - | TRBV3-1 | few | TGTGCCAGCAGCCAATGGAACGAGCAGTACTTC | CASSQWNEQYF
TRBJ2-2 | - | TRBV7-9 | - | TGTGCCAGCAGCTCCAGAGAGTCACAGATCACCGGGGAGCTGTTTTTT | CASSSRESQITGELFF
TRBJ1-2 | - | TRBV29-1 | many | TGCAGCGCCCAAGGGACTAACTATGGCTACACCTTC | CSAQGTNYGYTF
TRBJ2-3 | TRBD1 | TRBV10-1 | - | TGCGCCAGCAGTGAGTCGAGGGACAGGGGCACTAGCACAGATACGCAGTATTTT | CASSESRDRGTSTDTQYF
TRBJ2-6 | - | TRBV6-1 | few | TGTGCCAGCAGATCAGTCCCCGGGGCCAACGTCCTGACTTTC | CASRSVPGANVLTF
TRBJ1-2 | - | TRBV30 | - | TGTGCCTGGACCGCAGGGGACTATGGCTACACCTTC | CAWTAGDYGYTF
TRBJ2-5 | - | TRBV11-2 | - | TGTGCCAGCAGCTCGCATGGGGCGGGGCAAGAGACCCAGTACTTC | CASSSHGAGQETQYF